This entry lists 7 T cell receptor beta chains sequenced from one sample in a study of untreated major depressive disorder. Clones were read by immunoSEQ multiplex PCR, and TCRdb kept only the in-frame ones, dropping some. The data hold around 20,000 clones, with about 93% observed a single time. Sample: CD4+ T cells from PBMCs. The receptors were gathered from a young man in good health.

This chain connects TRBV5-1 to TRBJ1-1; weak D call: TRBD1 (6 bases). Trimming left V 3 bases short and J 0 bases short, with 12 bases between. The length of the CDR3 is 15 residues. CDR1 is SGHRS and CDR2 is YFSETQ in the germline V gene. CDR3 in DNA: TGCGCCAGCAGCTGGCAGGGACACGTGAACACTGAAGCTTTCTTT. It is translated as CASSWQGHVNTEAFF. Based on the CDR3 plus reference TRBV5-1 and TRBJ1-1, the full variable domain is KAGVTQTPRYLIKTRGQQVTLSCSPISGHRSVSWYQQTPGQGLQFLFEYFSETQRNKGNFPGRFSGRQFSNSRSEMNVSTLELGDSALYLCASSWQGHVNTEAFFGQGTRLTVV.

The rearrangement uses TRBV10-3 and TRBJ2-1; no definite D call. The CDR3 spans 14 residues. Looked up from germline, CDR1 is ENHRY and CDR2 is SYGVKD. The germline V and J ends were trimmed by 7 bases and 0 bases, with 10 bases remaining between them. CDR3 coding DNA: TGTGCCATCAAAGGCGGCAGCTCCTACAATGAGCAGTTCTTC. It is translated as CAIKGGSSYNEQFF.

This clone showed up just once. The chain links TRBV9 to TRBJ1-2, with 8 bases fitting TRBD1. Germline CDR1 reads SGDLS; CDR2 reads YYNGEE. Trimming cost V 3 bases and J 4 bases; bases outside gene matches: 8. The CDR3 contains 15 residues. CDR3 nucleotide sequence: TGTGCCAGCAGCGATGGCAGGGGGCTTGGCTATGGCTACACCTTC. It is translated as CASSDGRGLGYGYTF.

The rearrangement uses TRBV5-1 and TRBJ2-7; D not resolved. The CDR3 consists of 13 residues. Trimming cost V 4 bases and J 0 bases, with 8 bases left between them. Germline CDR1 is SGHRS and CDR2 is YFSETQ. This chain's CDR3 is CASSLPSSYEQYF. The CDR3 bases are TGCGCCAGCAGCCTCCCCAGCTCCTACGAGCAGTACTTC.

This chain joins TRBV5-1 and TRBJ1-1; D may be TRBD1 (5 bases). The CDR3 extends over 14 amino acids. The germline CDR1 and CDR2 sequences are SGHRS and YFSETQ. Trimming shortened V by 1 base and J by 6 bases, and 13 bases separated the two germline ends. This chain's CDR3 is CASSLWGGGAEAFF. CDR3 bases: TGCGCCAGCAGCTTGTGGGGGGGAGGCGCTGAAGCTTTCTTT.

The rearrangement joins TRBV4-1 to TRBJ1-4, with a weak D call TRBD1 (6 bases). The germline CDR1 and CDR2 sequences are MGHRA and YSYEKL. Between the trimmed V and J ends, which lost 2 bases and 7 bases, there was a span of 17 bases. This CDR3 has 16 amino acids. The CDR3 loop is CASSQPRGVGSEKLFF. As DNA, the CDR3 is TGCGCCAGCAGCCAACCTAGGGGGGTCGGGAGTGAAAAACTGTTTTTT.

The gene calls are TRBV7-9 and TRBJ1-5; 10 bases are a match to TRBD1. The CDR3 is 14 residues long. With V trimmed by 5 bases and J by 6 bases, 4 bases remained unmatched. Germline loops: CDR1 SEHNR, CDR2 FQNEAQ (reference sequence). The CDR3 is CASSRGQGGQPQHF. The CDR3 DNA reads TGTGCCAGCAGCCGAGGACAGGGGGGTCAGCCCCAGCATTTT. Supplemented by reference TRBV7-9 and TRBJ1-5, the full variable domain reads DTGVSQNPRHKITKRGQNVTFRCDPISEHNRLYWYRQTLGQGPEFLTYFQNEAQLEKSRLLSDRFSAERPKGSFSTLEIQRTEQGDSAMYLCASSRGQGGQPQHFGDGTRLSIL.